This T cell receptor (beta chain) originates from a study of blood T cells in healthy people across ages. Points from the study as a whole: In the absence of known donor CMV status, changes in expanded clonotypes were possibly confounded. Researchers deemed the diversity estimates from one million T cells underestimates. Across the age range, TCR beta diversity per million T cells fell in a roughly linear way.

Turning to this clonotype: Its antigen is unknown.

Primed by a sample-barcoded 5' primer and a J-beta primer mix, a second PCR proceeded for 7 to 11 cycles. TCRdb passed the 5' RACE reads through MiXCR, listing each CDR3 protein once. The sample comprises around 1,700,000 distinct CDR3 sequences, roughly 30% of which are singletons, and around 7.7% rests with the top ten. The CDR3 has 16 amino acids. Germline CDR1 LGHNA, CDR2 YSLEER. J lost 3 bases, V lost 3 bases, and 6 bases had no gene match. Sequencing was carried out using blood. This chain links TRBV4-3 with TRBJ1-4; 8 bases map to TRBD1. This sequence originates from a woman in her 30s in good health. CDR3 protein: CASSHNIQGANEKLFF. The CDR3 region has the DNA TGCGCCAGCAGCCACAATATACAGGGGGCTAATGAAAAACTGTTTTTT.